The text below deals with one TCR beta chain. Its antigen is as yet unknown. The data were obtained in a study of T cells in Graves' hyperthyroidism and ophthalmopathy. Study-level information: Before any treatment, at initial diagnosis, peripheral blood was collected. Study-wide results and limits: Most expanded thyroid clonotypes above 0.001 recurred in blood.

The CDR3 is 12 amino acids. V was cut by 3 bases and J by 8 bases, with 7 bases left in between. Germline V gene lookup returns CDR1 LNHNV and CDR2 YYDKDF (reference sequence). Extraction of PBMCs used around 9.6 ml of fresh peripheral blood. The source material, RNA transcripts, was used to amplify TCR beta CDR3 regions. HTBI primers drove first-round RT-PCR of the TCR CDR3. MiXCR, applied by TCRdb to the multiplex PCR reads, yields one record per CDR3 protein. Here the sample spans 250,000 to 300,000 distinct CDR3 sequences, about 15% being singletons. The chain is built from TRBV15 and TRBJ2-2; no clear D. The specimen was blood. This TCR derives from a woman aged 55-69 years with Graves' ophthalmopathy. Here the CDR3 reads CATSRPRGELFF. The CDR3 DNA is TGTGCCACCAGCAGGCCGCGGGGGGAGCTGTTTTTT.